Here is one T cell receptor beta chain with its context. Its antigen is not known. 60 Vbeta and 13 Jbeta primers were used in PCR. Here immunoSEQ multiplex PCR was the method, and the copy in TCRdb shows in-frame clones only, minus some. Among about 210,000 clones, 83% were seen once, and the ten largest hold over 1.5%. These data originate in a study of cytomegalovirus exposure and HLA in healthy donors. The CDR3 consists of 14 residues. Germline V gives CDR1 MNHEY, CDR2 SVGAGI. V was pared by 7 bases and J by 8 bases, with 20 bases between. Overall study results and limits: The Asian-associated ancestry cluster reportedly had fewer N-insertions than the approximately 700-donor mean in a later analysis.

Material: PBMCs. This TCR derives from a man aged 35 to 55 in good health and CMV-seropositive. The V gene is TRBV6-5, the J gene TRBJ1-2, with a weak D call TRBD1 (6 bases). In nucleotides, the CDR3 is TGTGCCAGCACCCTCGCGGGGGGCGTAGGGGGCTACACCTTC. It encodes CASTLAGGVGGYTF.